This T cell receptor (beta chain) was captured in a study of PD-L1 blockade in urothelial cancer (TCRdb year 2017). With respect to the entire study: All patients started therapy around 2014 and received atezolizumab 1,200 mg intravenously every 3 weeks. About nine tenths of the roughly 29 patients were males with bladder-origin urothelial cancer, and about 65% of the 29 reported a prior smoking history. Patients had an ECOG performance status of 0 or 1 and had received between 0 and 3 prior chemotherapy regimens. Blood samples were analyzed at 3 weeks after treatment start (second dose) and at 6 weeks after treatment start. A median of roughly 140,000 T cells and 83,000 or so unique TCRs was obtained from blood samples, and a median clonality of roughly 0.074 was observed. The study was an exploratory multi-omic analysis of somatic, immune and clinical correlates of response to PD-L1 blockade with atezolizumab in urothelial cancer. Pretreatment tumor samples, along with matched peripheral blood collected serially before and after atezolizumab treatment, underwent TCR sequencing. Durable clinical benefit was defined as a progression-free survival longer than 6 months, and TCR features were additionally tested against progression-free survival and overall survival. In the same patients who had TCR sequencing, pretreatment tumors also underwent whole exome sequencing and RNA sequencing. Roughly 10 patients reached durable clinical benefit, while around 19 patients did not. Approximately 30 patients had pretreatment blood TCR-seq, roughly 24 had at least one posttreatment blood collection, and roughly 24 had tumor TCR-seq.

With regard to this clone: What this receptor recognizes is not known. No much larger clonotype is one base removed from it; base qualities were not supplied.

The time point tag for this specimen amounts to: pretreatment peripheral blood. A cohort of roughly 30 patients with locally advanced or metastatic urothelial carcinoma, treated at Memorial Sloan Kettering on a trial protocol, was included. Peripheral blood mononuclear cells were collected pretreatment and during treatment, at between 1 and 8 total time points per patient. The Qiagen DNeasy Blood extraction kit was used to purify genomic DNA from total PBMCs and tumor samples. PBMCs were collected pretreatment and during treatment, and were isolated and stored as previously described. The germline V gene (reference sequence) yields LNHNV for CDR1 and YYDKDF for CDR2. Here V drops 6 bases and J drops 3 bases, and the junction holds 11 bases not matched to any gene. Counted from cysteine to phenylalanine, this CDR3 has 16 amino acids. This entry keeps only the CDR3 DNA: 48 bases, framed from base 1.

To estimate absolute template abundance from read counts, synthetic TCR analog templates were spiked into each PCR. Using the immunoSEQ assay, TCRbeta CDR3 regions were amplified from genomic DNA with bias-controlled V and J gene primers. Sequencing of rearranged TCRbeta segments was performed at approximately 20X coverage. The study's processing was this. Sequencing errors were corrected by clustering and CDR3s were annotated against IMGT to assign V, D and J genes. Downstream analyses used only productive TCRbeta rearrangements and left out out-of-frame or stop-codon sequences. To compute clonality, Shannon entropy was normalized by the log of the number of unique productive sequences and then subtracted from one. Clones differing between time points or between blood and tumor were identified by Fisher's exact test with Benjamini-Hochberg correction at adjusted p below 0.01. Held by TCRdb, this immuneACCESS table contains in-frame sequences only and omits some clones. Under half of the omission traces to an unresolved V gene where checked; the cause of the rest is unknown. The V and J calls and clone size were taken over from that table, and D and trimming were inferred from the DNA. In all, the sample holds tens of thousands of clones, and 82% of those were seen once. Approximately 1.9% of the sample lies in the top ten.

Study-level results and caveats: Because the sample size was small (n of about 27) and many exploratory analyses were performed, the results are intended to be hypothesis-generating. Patients with durable benefit showed greater expansion of tumor-associated TCR clones in peripheral blood 3 weeks after starting treatment (n of about 20, p = 0.022). Improved progression-free and overall survival was associated with having pretreatment peripheral blood TCR clonality below the median.

The sequence came from a man aged 45-65 years with urothelial cancer. In this chain, TRBV15 is recombined with TRBJ2-1; the central 7 bases match TRBD2. The sequencing used PBMCs, collected around atezolizumab (anti-PD-L1) treatment. The encoded CDR3 is CATRKILAADYNEQFF. The DNA sequence follows: TGTGCCACCAGGAAGATTCTAGCGGCGGACTACAATGAGCAGTTCTTC.